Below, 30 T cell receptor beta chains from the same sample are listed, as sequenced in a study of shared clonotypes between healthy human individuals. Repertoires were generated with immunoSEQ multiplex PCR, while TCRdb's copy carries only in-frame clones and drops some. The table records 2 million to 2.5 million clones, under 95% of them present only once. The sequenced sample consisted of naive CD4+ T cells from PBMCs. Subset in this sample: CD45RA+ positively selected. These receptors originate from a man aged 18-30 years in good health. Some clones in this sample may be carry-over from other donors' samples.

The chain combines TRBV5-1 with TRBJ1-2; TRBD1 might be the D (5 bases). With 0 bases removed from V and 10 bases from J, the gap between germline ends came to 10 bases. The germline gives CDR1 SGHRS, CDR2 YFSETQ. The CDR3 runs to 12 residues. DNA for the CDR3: TGCGCCAGCAGCTTGGGGGGACGGGACTACACCTTC. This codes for CASSLGGRDYTF.

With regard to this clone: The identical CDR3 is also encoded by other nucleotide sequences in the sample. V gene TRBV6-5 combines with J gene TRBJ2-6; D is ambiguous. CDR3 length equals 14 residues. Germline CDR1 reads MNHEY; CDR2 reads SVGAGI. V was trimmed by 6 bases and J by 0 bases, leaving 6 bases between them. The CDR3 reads CASSSNSGANVLTF. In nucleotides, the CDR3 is TGTGCCAGCAGCTCTAACTCTGGGGCCAACGTCCTGACTTTC.

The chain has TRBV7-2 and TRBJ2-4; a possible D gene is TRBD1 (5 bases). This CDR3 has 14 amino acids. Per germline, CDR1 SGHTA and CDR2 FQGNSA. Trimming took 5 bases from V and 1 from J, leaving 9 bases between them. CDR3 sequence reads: CASSPPGAKNIQYF. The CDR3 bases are TGTGCCAGCAGCCCCCCAGGGGCCAAAAACATTCAGTACTTC.

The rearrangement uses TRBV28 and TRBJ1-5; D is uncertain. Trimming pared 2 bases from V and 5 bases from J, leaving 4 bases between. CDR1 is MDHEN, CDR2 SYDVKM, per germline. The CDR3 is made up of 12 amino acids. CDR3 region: CASSLIYQPQHF. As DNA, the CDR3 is TGTGCCAGCAGTTTAATTTATCAGCCCCAGCATTTT.

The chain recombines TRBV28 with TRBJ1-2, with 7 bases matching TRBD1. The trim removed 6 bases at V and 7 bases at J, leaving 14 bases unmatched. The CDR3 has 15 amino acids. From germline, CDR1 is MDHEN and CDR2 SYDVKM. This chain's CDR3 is CASSQLRQGSSGYTF. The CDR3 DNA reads TGTGCCAGCAGCCAATTACGACAGGGATCAAGTGGCTACACCTTC.

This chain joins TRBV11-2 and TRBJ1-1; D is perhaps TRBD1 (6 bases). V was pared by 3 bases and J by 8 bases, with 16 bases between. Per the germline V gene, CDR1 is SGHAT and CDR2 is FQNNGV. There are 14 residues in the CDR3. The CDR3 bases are TGTGCCAGCAGCTTTAGCAGGGGACCTGCAGAAGCTTTCTTT. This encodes CASSFSRGPAEAFF.

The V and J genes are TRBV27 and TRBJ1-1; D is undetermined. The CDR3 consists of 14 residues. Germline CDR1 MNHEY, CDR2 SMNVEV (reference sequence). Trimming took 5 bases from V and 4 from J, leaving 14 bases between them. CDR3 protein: CASSTRTSGTEAFF. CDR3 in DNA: TGTGCCAGCAGTACGCGGACCTCAGGCACTGAAGCTTTCTTT.

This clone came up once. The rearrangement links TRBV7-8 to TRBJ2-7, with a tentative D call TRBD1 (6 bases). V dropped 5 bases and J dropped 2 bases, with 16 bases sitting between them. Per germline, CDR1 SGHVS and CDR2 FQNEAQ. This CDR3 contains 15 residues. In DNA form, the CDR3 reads TGTGCCAGCAGCCCCGCCCGGACAGCACCCTACGAGCAGTACTTC. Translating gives CASSPARTAPYEQYF. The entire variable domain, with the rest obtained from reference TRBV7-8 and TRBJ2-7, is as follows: GAGVSQSPRYKVAKRGQDVALRCDPISGHVSLFWYQQALGQGPEFLTYFQNEAQLDKSGLPSDRFFAERPEGSVSTLKIQRTQQEDSAVYLCASSPARTAPYEQYFGPGTRLTVT.

The CDR3 reads CASLQGQGYSYEQYF. CDR3 bases: TGTGCCAGCCTTCAGGGACAGGGATACTCCTACGAGCAGTACTTC. The chain joins TRBV28 to TRBJ2-7; 9 bases fit TRBD1. Unmatched junction bases numbered 8, after V lost 8 bases and J lost 0 bases. This CDR3 is built from 15 residues. The germline V gene has CDR1 MDHEN and CDR2 SYDVKM. Based on the CDR3 plus reference TRBV28 and TRBJ2-7, the full variable domain is DVKVTQSSRYLVKRTGEKVFLECVQDMDHENMFWYRQDPGLGLRLIYFSYDVKMKEKGDIPEGYSVSREKKERFSLILESASTNQTSMYLCASLQGQGYSYEQYFGPGTRLTVT.

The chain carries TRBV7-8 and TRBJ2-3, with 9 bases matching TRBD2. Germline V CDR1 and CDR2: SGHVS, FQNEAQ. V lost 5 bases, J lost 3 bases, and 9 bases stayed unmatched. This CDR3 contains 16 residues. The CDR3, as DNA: TGTGCCAGCAGCCGCGGTACCAGCGGGAGGACAGATACGCAGTATTTT. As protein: CASSRGTSGRTDTQYF.

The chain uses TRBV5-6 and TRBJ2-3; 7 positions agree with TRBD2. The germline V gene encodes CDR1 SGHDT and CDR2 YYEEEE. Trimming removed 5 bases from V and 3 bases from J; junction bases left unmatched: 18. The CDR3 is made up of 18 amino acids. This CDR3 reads CASRGGPADLGRTDTQYF. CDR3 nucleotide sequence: TGTGCCAGCAGGGGAGGGCCCGCCGACCTAGGAAGGACAGATACGCAGTATTTT.

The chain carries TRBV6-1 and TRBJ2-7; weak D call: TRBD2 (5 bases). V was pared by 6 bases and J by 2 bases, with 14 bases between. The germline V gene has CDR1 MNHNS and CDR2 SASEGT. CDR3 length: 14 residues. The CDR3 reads CASRGTTSTYEQYF. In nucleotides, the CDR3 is TGTGCCAGCAGGGGAACCACTAGTACCTACGAGCAGTACTTC.

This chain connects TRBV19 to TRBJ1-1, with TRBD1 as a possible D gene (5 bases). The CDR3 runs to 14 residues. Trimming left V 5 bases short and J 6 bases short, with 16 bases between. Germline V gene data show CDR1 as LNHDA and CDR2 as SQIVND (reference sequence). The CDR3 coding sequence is TGTGCCAGTAGTCCGGGACCTACATGGTCTGAAGCTTTCTTT. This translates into CASSPGPTWSEAFF.

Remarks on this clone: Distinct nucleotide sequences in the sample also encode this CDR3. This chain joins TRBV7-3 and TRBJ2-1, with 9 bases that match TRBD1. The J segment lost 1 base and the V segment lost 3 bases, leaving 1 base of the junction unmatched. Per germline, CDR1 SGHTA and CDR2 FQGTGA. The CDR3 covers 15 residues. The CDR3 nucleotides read TGTGCCAGCAGCTTGGACAGGGGATCCTACAATGAGCAGTTCTTC. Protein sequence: CASSLDRGSYNEQFF.

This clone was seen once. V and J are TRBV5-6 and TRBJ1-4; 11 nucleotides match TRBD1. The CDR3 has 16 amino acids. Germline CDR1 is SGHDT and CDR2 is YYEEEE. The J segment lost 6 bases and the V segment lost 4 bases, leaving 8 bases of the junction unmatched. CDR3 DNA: TGTGCCAGCAGCCCGGCGGGACAGGGGGGTTATGAAAAACTGTTTTTT. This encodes CASSPAGQGGYEKLFF.

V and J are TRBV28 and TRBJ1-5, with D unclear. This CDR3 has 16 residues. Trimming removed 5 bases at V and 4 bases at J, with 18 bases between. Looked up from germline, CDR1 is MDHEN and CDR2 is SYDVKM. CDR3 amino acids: CASSTLGEGLNQPQHF. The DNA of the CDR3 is TGTGCCAGCAGTACCCTGGGTGAGGGCTTAAATCAGCCCCAGCATTTT.

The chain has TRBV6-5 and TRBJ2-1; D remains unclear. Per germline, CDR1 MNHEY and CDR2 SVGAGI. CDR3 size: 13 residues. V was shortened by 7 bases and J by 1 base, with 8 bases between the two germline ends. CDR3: CASTERSYNEQFF. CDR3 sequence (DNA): TGTGCCAGCACCGAAAGGTCCTACAATGAGCAGTTCTTC.

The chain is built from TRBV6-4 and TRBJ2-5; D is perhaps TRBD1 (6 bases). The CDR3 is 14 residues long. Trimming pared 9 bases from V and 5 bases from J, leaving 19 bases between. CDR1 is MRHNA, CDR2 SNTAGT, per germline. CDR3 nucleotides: TGTGCCAGAAACAGGGTCAACGGAAGGGAGACCCAGTACTTC. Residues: CARNRVNGRETQYF.

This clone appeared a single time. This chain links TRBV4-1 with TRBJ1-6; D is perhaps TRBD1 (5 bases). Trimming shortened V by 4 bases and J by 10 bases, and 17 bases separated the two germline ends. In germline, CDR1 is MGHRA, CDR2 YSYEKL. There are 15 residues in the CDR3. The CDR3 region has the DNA TGCGCCAGCAGCCCGTTTTGGGTAGGGGACTCACCCCTCCACTTT. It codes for CASSPFWVGDSPLHF.

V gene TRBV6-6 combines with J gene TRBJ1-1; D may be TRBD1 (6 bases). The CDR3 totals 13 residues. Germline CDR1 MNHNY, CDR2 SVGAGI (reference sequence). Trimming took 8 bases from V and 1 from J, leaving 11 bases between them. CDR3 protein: CASYRGQNTEAFF. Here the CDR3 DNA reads TGTGCCAGCTACCGGGGGCAGAACACTGAAGCTTTCTTT.

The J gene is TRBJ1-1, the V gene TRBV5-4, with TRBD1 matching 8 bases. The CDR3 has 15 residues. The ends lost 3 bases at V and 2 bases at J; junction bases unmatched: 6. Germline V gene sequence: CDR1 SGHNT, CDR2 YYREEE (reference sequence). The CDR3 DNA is TGTGCCAGCAGCTGGACAGGGCTGGGAAACACTGAAGCTTTCTTT. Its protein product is CASSWTGLGNTEAFF.

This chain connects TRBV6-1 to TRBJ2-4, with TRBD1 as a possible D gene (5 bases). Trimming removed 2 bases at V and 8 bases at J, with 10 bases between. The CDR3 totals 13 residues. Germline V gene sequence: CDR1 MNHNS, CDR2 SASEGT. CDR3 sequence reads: CASSEWQGYIQYF. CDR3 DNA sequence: TGTGCCAGCAGTGAATGGCAGGGATACATTCAGTACTTC.

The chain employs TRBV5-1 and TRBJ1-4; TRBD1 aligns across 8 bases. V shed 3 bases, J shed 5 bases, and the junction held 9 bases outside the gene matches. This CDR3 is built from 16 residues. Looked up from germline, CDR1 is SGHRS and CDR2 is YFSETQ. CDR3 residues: CASSSPGGGRNEKLFF. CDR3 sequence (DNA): TGCGCCAGCAGCTCACCAGGGGGCGGTCGGAATGAAAAACTGTTTTTT.

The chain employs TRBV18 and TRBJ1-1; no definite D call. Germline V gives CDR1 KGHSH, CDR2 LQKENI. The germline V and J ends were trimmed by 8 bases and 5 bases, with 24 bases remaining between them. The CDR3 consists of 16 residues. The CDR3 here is CASQSQNAGVGTEAFF. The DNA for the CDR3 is TGTGCCAGCCAATCTCAGAACGCCGGGGTGGGGACTGAAGCTTTCTTT.

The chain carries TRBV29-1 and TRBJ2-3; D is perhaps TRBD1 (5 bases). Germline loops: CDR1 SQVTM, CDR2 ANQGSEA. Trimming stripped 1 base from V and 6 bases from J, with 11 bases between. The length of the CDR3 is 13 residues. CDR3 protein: CSVEGTSPDTQYF. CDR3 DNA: TGCAGCGTTGAAGGGACATCCCCCGATACGCAGTATTTT.

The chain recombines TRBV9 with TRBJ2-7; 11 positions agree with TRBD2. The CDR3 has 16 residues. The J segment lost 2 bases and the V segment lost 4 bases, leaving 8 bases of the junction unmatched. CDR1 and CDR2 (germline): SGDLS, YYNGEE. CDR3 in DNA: TGTGCCAGCAGCCCCATGCGGACTAGCGGGCCCTACGAGCAGTACTTC. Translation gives CASSPMRTSGPYEQYF.

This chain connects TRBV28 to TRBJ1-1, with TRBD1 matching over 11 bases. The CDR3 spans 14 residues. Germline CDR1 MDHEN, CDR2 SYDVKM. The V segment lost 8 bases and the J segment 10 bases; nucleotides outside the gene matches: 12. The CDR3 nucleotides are TGTGCCAGCGGGGGACAGGGGGAATTGCATCGAGCTTTCTTT. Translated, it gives CASGGQGELHRAFF.

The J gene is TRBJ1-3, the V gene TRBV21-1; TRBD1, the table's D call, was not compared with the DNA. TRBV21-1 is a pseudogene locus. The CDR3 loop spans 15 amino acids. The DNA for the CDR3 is TGTGCCAGCAGCAATTCAGGGGCACTGGGAAACACCATATATTTT. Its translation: CASSNSGALGNTIYF.

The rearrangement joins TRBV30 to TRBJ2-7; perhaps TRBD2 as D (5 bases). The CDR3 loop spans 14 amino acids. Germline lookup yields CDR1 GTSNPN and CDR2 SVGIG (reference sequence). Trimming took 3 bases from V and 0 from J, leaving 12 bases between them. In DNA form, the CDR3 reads TGTGCCTGGAGAGCGGAGAGACGCTCCTACGAGCAGTACTTC. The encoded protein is CAWRAERRSYEQYF.

CDR3 nucleotides: TGCGCCAGCAGCCAAGGCGGAGGGGCTTCGGTCTATGGCTACACCTTC. As protein: CASSQGGGASVYGYTF. This chain joins TRBV4-1 and TRBJ1-2, with TRBD1 as a possible D gene (5 bases). The CDR3 contains 16 residues. V lost 1 base and J 4 bases, leaving 16 bases between the germline ends. Germline V gives CDR1 MGHRA, CDR2 YSYEKL.